This T cell receptor (beta chain) appears in the sequencing data of a study of blood T cell repertoires in COVID-19. In germline, CDR1 is LNHDA, CDR2 SQIVND (reference sequence). After removal of 6 bases from V and 7 bases from J, the junction contained 10 bases not matched to a gene. The CDR3 runs 15 residues. This table comes from immunoSEQ multiplex PCR, and its TCRdb copy is limited to in-frame clones, with some not included. This table has about 100,000 clones, approximately 84% appearing once. Sequencing input: peripheral blood. The clonotype comes from a man aged 25 to 45 in a cohort sampled during active COVID-19. This chain joins TRBV19 and TRBJ1-4; TRBD1 agrees at 8 bases. The CDR3 nucleotides read TGTGCCAGTAGCCCCGAGGACAGGGAAGTTGAAAAACTGTTTTTT. Amino acids: CASSPEDREVEKLFF. Combining the CDR3 with reference TRBV19 and TRBJ1-4 gives the whole variable domain DGGITQSPKYLFRKEGQNVTLSCEQNLNHDAMYWYRQDPGQGLRLIYYSQIVNDFQKGDIAEGYSVSREKKESFPLTVTSAQKNPTAFYLCASSPEDREVEKLFFGSGTQLSVL.